These 24 T cell receptor beta chains were all obtained from the same sample, sequenced in a study of blood T cells in healthy people across ages. Together with a sample-barcoded 5' primer, a J-beta primer mix was included in a second PCR lasting roughly 6 to 12 cycles. MiXCR, run by TCRdb on the 5' RACE reads, gives a single entry per CDR3 protein. The sample shows approximately 1.5 million distinct CDR3 sequences, 42% of them seen only once. Sequencing input: blood. These receptors were obtained from a woman under 30 in good health.

This rearrangement joins TRBV20-1 to TRBJ2-1; D remains ambiguous. V was trimmed by 4 bases and J by 10 bases, leaving 20 bases between them. The CDR3 has 14 amino acids. Germline assignment: CDR1 DFQATT and CDR2 SNEGSKA (reference sequence). The CDR3 DNA is TGCAGTGCTAAACGTCGGATCGTCGGGTGGGAGCAGTTCTTC. Protein: CSAKRRIVGWEQFF.

This clonotype was counted between two and nine times. The rearrangement links TRBV13 to TRBJ2-3, with 11 positions matching TRBD2. This CDR3 region has 15 residues. The germline CDR1 and CDR2 sequences are PRHDT and FYEKMQ (reference sequence). V gave up 9 bases and J gave up 2 bases; unmatched junction bases: 7. The CDR3 DNA is TGTGCCAGTTCCAGACTAGCGGGGCTCACAGATACGCAGTATTTT. Its translation: CASSRLAGLTDTQYF.

The chain uses TRBV7-8 and TRBJ1-5; D perhaps matches TRBD1 (6 bases). Trimming took 4 bases from V and 1 from J, leaving 14 bases between them. The length of the CDR3 is 16 residues. CDR1 and CDR2 from the germline V gene are SGHVS and FQNEAQ. This CDR3 is CASSSPAGGSNQPQHF. The CDR3 nucleotides are TGTGCCAGCAGCTCCCCGGCTGGGGGCAGCAATCAGCCCCAGCATTTT.

The table lists this clonotype with a few counts. This chain uses TRBV11-3 with TRBJ2-7; D unresolved. The CDR3 is 14 residues long. Trimming cost V 3 bases and J 2 bases, with 11 bases left between them. The V gene's germline CDR1 is SGHNT and CDR2 YENEEA. The CDR3, as DNA: TGTGCCAGCAGCTTGAAACACGCAACCTACGAGCAGTACTTC. Protein sequence: CASSLKHATYEQYF.

This chain joins TRBV5-1 and TRBJ2-5; 9 positions match TRBD2. Trimming cost V 1 base and J 11 bases; bases outside gene matches: 15. CDR3 length equals 16 residues. Germline V gives CDR1 SGHRS, CDR2 YFSETQ. For the CDR3, the DNA is TGCGCCAGCAGCTTGCCGACTAGCGGAGCCTTTAATGAGCAGTACTTC. Translating it yields CASSLPTSGAFNEQYF.

The J gene is TRBJ2-1, the V gene TRBV18; TRBD2 matches 10 bases. This CDR3 is 14 amino acids long. Looked up from germline, CDR1 is KGHSH and CDR2 is LQKENI. J gave up 9 bases and V 4 bases, and 6 bases lay outside the gene matches. The CDR3 reads CASSREASGSEQFF. The CDR3 DNA reads as TGTGCCAGCTCACGCGAGGCTAGCGGGAGTGAGCAGTTCTTC.

This chain connects TRBV9 to TRBJ2-2; maybe TRBD2 (5 bases). The CDR3 spans 16 residues. V was shortened by 4 bases and J by 7 bases, with 20 bases between the two germline ends. Germline V gene sequence: CDR1 SGDLS, CDR2 YYNGEE. The CDR3 region is CASSTSLYGGLGELFF. CDR3 DNA sequence: TGTGCCAGCAGCACTTCCCTCTACGGAGGTCTCGGGGAGCTGTTTTTT.

CDR3 DNA: TGTGCCAGCAGCTCAGGGGTAAGGAACACTGAAGCTTTCTTT. Residues: CASSSGVRNTEAFF. This chain joins TRBV6-2 or TRBV6-3 and TRBJ1-1; D is possibly TRBD1 (6 bases). CDR3 length: 14 residues. Germline values: CDR1 MNHEY, CDR2 SVGEGT. V lost 6 bases, J lost 1 base, and 12 bases lay in between.

This chain links TRBV20-1 with TRBJ1-5; D possibly corresponds to TRBD1 (5 bases). Deletions cut 5 bases from V and 2 bases from J, with 10 bases between. The CDR3 sequence is 13 residues long. Germline-derived CDR1 and CDR2 are DFQATT and SNEGSKA (reference sequence). The CDR3 here is CSAFPGGNQPQHF. CDR3 bases: TGCAGTGCTTTCCCGGGGGGCAATCAGCCCCAGCATTTT.

This rearrangement joins TRBV21-1 to TRBJ2-5; the table's D call, TRBD2, has no DNA check behind it. TRBV21-1 is tagged as a pseudogene. The CDR3 is 13 amino acids. The CDR3: CATKRPSYNEQYF. For the CDR3, the DNA is TGTGCCACCAAGCGGCCCTCCTACAATGAGCAGTACTTC.

This chain links TRBV29-1 with TRBJ1-1; D is unclear. V was trimmed by 6 bases and J by 4 bases, leaving 9 bases between them. Germline V lookup: CDR1 SQVTM, CDR2 ANQGSEA. The CDR3 has 11 amino acids. The CDR3 DNA is TGCAGCGTGGGAAGTAGCACTGAAGCTTTCTTT. Translated, it gives CSVGSSTEAFF.

This clonotype was counted a few times. The V and J genes are TRBV27 and TRBJ1-2, with 7 bases fitting TRBD1. The V and J ends lost 2 bases and 8 bases, in that order; junction bases with no gene match: 14. CDR1 and CDR2 (germline): MNHEY, SMNVEV (reference sequence). The CDR3 totals 16 residues. The CDR3 sequence is CASSLERQGPIWGYTF. CDR3 sequence (DNA): TGTGCCAGCAGTTTAGAGCGACAGGGACCGATCTGGGGCTACACCTTC.

The chain combines TRBV2 with TRBJ2-5; D may be TRBD1 or TRBD2 (6 bases each). Trimming cost V 9 bases and J 2 bases, with 13 bases left between them. The CDR3 spans 13 residues. Germline V gives CDR1 SNHLY, CDR2 FYNNEI. The CDR3 region has the DNA TGTGCCAGTGAAAGGGGGAGGCAAGAGACCCAGTACTTC. The encoded protein is CASERGRQETQYF. Together with reference TRBV2 and TRBJ2-5, the CDR3 gives the full variable domain: EPEVTQTPSHQVTQMGQEVILRCVPISNHLYFYWYRQILGQKVEFLVSFYNNEISEKSEIFDDQFSVERPDGSNFTLKIRSTKLEDSAMYFCASERGRQETQYFGPGTRLLVL.

The sample holds many counts of this clonotype. The V and J genes are TRBV6-5 and TRBJ1-2; 8 nucleotides line up with TRBD1. CDR3 length: 17 residues. V dropped 6 bases and J dropped 4; count of bases not matched to a gene: 16. Germline V gene lookup returns CDR1 MNHEY and CDR2 SVGAGI. The CDR3 region has the DNA TGTGCCAGCAGCCCCTCGGAGGGGACAGGCACTTTCTATGGCTACACCTTC. Translated: CASSPSEGTGTFYGYTF.

This clonotype was observed a few times. This may be a read error, as it is one base from a much larger clone. This rearrangement joins TRBV7-3 to TRBJ2-1, with D unresolved. V gave up 8 bases and J gave up 2 bases, with 16 bases separating them. Germline lookup yields CDR1 SGHTA and CDR2 FQGTGA. The CDR3 is 15 amino acids. CDR3 region: CASGLTNTAYNEQFF. The CDR3 bases are TGTGCCAGCGGATTGACGAACACGGCCTACAATGAGCAGTTCTTC.

The V gene is TRBV9, the J gene TRBJ2-1; the match to TRBD2 covers 11 bases. CDR1 SGDLS and CDR2 YYNGEE come from the germline V gene. Trimming took 0 bases from V and 8 from J; bases not matched to a gene: 4. CDR3 length: 15 residues. DNA for the CDR3: TGTGCCAGCAGCGTAGGAACTAGCGGGAGTGATGAGCAGTTCTTC. This encodes CASSVGTSGSDEQFF.

The chain combines TRBV7-8 with TRBJ2-7; TRBD1 agrees at 8 bases. J gave up 7 bases and V 0 bases, and 14 bases lay outside the gene matches. CDR1 and CDR2 (germline): SGHVS, FQNEAQ. This CDR3 has 17 amino acids. This CDR3 is CASSLALPGTGPREQYF. CDR3 bases: TGTGCCAGCAGCTTAGCCCTACCTGGGACAGGCCCGAGAGAGCAGTACTTC.

This clonotype was seen only a few times. V and J are TRBV12-3 or TRBV12-4 and TRBJ1-1; D may be TRBD1 (6 bases). The CDR3 runs 13 residues. The germline V and J ends were trimmed by 3 bases and 9 bases, with 14 bases remaining between them. The CDR3 DNA is TGTGCCAGCAGTTTCAGGACAGCGAAGCAAGCTTTCTTT. Translated: CASSFRTAKQAFF.

This clonotype has only one observation. The rearrangement joins TRBV28 to TRBJ2-4; D may be TRBD2 (7 bases). The J call is uncertain, as TRBJ2-5 better fits the DNA end. Germline V gives CDR1 MDHEN, CDR2 SYDVKM. There are 15 residues in the CDR3. The CDR3 nucleotides read TGTGCCAGCAGTTTAGAGGGGGGGGCCAAAGAGACCCAGTACTTC. It is translated as CASSLEGGAKETQYF.

This clonotype was recorded a few times. The chain has TRBV4-1 and TRBJ2-7; D is possibly TRBD2 (6 bases). V lost 3 bases and J 1 base, leaving 10 bases between the germline ends. Per the germline V gene, CDR1 is MGHRA and CDR2 is YSYEKL. The CDR3 has 14 amino acids. In DNA form, the CDR3 reads TGCGCCAGCAGCCACCGCGGGACTTCCTACGAGCAGTACTTC. Translation: CASSHRGTSYEQYF.

The chain joins TRBV20-1 to TRBJ1-2; D gene unclear. Trimming stripped 8 bases from V and 4 bases from J, with 14 bases between. The CDR3 length is 12 residues. Germline CDR1 reads DFQATT; CDR2 reads SNEGSKA (reference sequence). The CDR3 protein is CSLFTASYGYTF. The DNA of the CDR3 is TGCAGTTTGTTTACAGCCTCCTATGGCTACACCTTC.

The chain joins TRBV10-3 to TRBJ2-7; TRBD1 matches at 11 bases. Trimming removed 0 bases from V and 6 bases from J; junction bases left unmatched: 10. The V gene's germline CDR1 is ENHRY and CDR2 SYGVKD. The CDR3 extends over 17 amino acids. The CDR3 sequence is CAISESTRLDRGLEQYF. The CDR3 coding sequence is TGTGCCATCAGTGAGTCGACTAGGCTGGACAGGGGGCTCGAGCAGTACTTC.

This chain uses TRBV7-2 with TRBJ1-2; no clear D. The germline V gene has CDR1 SGHTA and CDR2 FQGNSA. V was pared by 4 bases and J by 7 bases, with 13 bases between. This CDR3 comprises 13 residues. CDR3 amino acids: CASSSQFEGGYTF. CDR3 nucleotide sequence: TGTGCCAGCAGCTCCCAGTTTGAGGGTGGCTACACCTTC. Combining the CDR3 with reference TRBV7-2 and TRBJ1-2 gives the whole variable domain GAGVSQSPSNKVTEKGKDVELRCDPISGHTALYWYRQSLGQGLEFLIYFQGNSAPDKSGLPSDRFSAERTGGSVSTLTIQRTQQEDSAVYLCASSSQFEGGYTFGSGTRLTVV.

The CDR3 region is CASSQAGLACNEQFF. The CDR3, as DNA: TGCGCCAGCAGCCAAGCCGGACTAGCGTGCAATGAGCAGTTCTTC. V usage is TRBV4-1 and J usage is TRBJ2-1; 9 nucleotides align to TRBD2. The V segment lost 1 base and the J segment 6 bases; nucleotides outside the gene matches: 4. The V gene's germline CDR1 is MGHRA and CDR2 YSYEKL. The CDR3 length is 15 residues.